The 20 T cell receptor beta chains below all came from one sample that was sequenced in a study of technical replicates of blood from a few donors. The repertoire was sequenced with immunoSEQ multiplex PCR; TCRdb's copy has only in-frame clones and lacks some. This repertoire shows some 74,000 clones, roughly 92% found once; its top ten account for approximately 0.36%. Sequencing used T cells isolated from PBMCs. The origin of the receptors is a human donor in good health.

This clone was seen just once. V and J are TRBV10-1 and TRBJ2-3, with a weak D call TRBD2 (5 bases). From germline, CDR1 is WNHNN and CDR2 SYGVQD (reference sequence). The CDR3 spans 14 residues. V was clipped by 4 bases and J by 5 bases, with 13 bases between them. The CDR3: CASSVLGPGDTQYF. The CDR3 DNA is TGCGCCAGCAGTGTACTAGGCCCGGGAGATACGCAGTATTTT.

The CDR3 nucleotides are TGTGCCATTACCTACAGCGGGGGTCTCACAGATACGCAGTATTTT. Translation: CAITYSGGLTDTQYF. This sequence joins TRBV5-4 and TRBJ2-3; 8 bases map to TRBD2. V lost 9 bases to trimming and J lost 2 bases; unmatched junction nucleotides: 11. The CDR3 extends over 15 amino acids. CDR1 is SGHNT, CDR2 YYREEE, per germline (reference sequence).

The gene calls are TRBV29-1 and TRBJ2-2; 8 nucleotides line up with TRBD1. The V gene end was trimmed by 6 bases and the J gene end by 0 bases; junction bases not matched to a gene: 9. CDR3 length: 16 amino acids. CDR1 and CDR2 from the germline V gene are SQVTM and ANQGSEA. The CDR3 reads CSVVGQGNANTGELFF. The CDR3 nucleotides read TGCAGCGTGGTAGGACAGGGTAATGCGAACACCGGGGAGCTGTTTTTT.

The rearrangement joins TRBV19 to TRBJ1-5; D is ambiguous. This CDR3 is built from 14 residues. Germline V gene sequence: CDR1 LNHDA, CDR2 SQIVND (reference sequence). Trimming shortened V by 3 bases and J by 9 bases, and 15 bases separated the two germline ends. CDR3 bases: TGTGCCAGTAGTATTTCGGACCGCGCGGGGCCCCAGCATTTT. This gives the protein CASSISDRAGPQHF. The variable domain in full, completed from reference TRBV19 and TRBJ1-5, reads DGGITQSPKYLFRKEGQNVTLSCEQNLNHDAMYWYRQDPGQGLRLIYYSQIVNDFQKGDIAEGYSVSREKKESFPLTVTSAQKNPTAFYLCASSISDRAGPQHFGDGTRLSIL.

CDR3 in DNA: TGTGCCAGCAGTTATTCGTTGTACAGGAACAATGAGCAGTTCTTC. Translating it yields CASSYSLYRNNEQFF. The chain couples TRBV6-5 to TRBJ2-1; a possible D gene is TRBD1 (5 bases). The CDR3 sequence is 15 residues long. The ends were cut back, 3 bases at V and 5 bases at J, with 14 bases in the middle. The germline V gene has CDR1 MNHEY and CDR2 SVGAGI.

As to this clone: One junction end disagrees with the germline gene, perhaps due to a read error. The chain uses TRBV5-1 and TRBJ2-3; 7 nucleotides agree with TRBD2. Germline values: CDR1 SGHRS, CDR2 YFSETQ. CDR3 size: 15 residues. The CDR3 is CASSLGGRYTDTQYF. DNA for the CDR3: TGCGCCAGCAGCTTGGGCGGGAGATACACAGATACGCAATATTTT.

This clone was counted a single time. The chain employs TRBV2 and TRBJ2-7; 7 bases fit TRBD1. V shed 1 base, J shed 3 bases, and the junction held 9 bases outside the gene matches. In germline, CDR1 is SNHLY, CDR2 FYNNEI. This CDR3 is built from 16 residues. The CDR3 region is CASSEDSGTEDYEQYF. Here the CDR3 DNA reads TGTGCCAGCAGTGAAGATTCCGGGACAGAAGACTACGAGCAGTACTTC.

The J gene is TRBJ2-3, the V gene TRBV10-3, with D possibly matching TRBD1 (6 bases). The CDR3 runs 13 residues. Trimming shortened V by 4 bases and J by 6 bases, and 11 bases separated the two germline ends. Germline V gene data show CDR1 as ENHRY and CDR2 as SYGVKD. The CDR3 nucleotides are TGTGCCATCAGTGGAGGGGGTCGGGATACGCAGTATTTT. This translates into CAISGGGRDTQYF.

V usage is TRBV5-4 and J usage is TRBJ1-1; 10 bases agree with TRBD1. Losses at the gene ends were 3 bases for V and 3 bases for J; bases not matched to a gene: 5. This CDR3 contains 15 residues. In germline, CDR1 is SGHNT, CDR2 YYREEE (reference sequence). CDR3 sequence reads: CASSSLDRGYTEAFF. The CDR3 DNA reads TGTGCCAGCAGCTCCCTGGACAGGGGGTACACTGAAGCTTTCTTT.

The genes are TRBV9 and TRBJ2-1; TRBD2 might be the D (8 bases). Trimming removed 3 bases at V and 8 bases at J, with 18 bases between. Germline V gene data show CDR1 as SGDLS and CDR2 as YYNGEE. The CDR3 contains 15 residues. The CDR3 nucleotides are TGTGCCAGCAGCGCATTACAGGGGCGGGGGGATGAGCAGTTCTTC. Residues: CASSALQGRGDEQFF.

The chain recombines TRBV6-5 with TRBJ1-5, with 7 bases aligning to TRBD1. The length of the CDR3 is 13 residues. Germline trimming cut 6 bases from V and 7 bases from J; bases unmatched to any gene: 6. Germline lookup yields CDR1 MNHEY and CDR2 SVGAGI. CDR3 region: CASSYDRVQPQHF. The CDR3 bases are TGTGCCAGCAGCTACGACAGGGTACAGCCCCAGCATTTT.

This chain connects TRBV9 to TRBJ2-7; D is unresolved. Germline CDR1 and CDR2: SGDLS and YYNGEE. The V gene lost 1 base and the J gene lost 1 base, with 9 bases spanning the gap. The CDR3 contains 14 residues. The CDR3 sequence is CASSVRFSSYEQYF. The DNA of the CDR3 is TGTGCCAGCAGCGTACGTTTCTCGTCCTACGAGCAGTACTTC.

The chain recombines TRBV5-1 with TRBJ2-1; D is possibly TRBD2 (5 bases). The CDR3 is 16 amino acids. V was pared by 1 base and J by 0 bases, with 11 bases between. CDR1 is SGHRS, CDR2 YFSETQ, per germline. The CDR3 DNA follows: TGCGCCAGCAGCTTGATGAGCGGCAGCTCCTACAATGAGCAGTTCTTC. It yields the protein CASSLMSGSSYNEQFF.

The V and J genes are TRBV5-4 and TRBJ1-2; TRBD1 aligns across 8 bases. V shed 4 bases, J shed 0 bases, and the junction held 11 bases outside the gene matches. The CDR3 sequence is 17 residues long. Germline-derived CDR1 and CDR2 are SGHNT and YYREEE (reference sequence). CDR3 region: CASSPGQGMRTNYGYTF. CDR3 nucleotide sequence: TGTGCCAGCAGCCCCGGACAGGGAATGAGGACTAACTATGGCTACACCTTC.

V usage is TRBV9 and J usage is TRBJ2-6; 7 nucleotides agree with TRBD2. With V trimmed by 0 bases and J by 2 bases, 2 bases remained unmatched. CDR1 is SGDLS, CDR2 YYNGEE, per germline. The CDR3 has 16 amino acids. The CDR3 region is CASSVGGGAGANVLTF. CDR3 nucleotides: TGTGCCAGCAGCGTAGGGGGGGGTGCTGGGGCCAACGTCCTGACTTTC.

The CDR3 is CSAPSEYEQYF. CDR3 bases: TGCAGTGCTCCCTCGGAGTACGAGCAGTACTTC. The chain couples TRBV20-1 to TRBJ2-7; no firm D call. The CDR3 has 11 residues. CDR1 and CDR2 (germline): DFQATT, SNEGSKA (reference sequence). Trimming removed 5 bases at V and 4 bases at J, with 9 bases between.

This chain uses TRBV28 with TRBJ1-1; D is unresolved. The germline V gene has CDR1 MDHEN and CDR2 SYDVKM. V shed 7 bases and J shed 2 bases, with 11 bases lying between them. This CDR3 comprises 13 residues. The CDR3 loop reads CASIPSSNTEAFF. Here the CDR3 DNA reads TGTGCCAGCATTCCTTCTAGCAACACTGAAGCTTTCTTT.

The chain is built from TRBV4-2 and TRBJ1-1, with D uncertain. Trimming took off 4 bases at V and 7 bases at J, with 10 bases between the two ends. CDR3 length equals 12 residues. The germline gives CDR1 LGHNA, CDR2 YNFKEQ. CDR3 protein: CASSPRRDEAFF. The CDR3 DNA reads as TGTGCCAGCAGCCCGCGACGGGATGAAGCTTTCTTT.

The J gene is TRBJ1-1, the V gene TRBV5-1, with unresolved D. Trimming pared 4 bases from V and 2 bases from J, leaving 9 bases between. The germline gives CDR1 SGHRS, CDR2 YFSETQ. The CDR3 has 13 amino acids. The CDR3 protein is CASSAGINTEAFF. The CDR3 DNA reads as TGCGCCAGCAGCGCAGGAATTAACACTGAAGCTTTCTTT.

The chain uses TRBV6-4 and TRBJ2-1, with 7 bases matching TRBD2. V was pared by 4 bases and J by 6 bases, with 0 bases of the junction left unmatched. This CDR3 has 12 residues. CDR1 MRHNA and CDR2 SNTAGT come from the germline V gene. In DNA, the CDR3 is TGTGCCAGCAGTGCGGGGGGCAATGAGCAGTTCTTC. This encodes CASSAGGNEQFF.